This T cell receptor (beta chain) appears in the sequencing data of a study of T cells after yellow fever vaccination. The ends were cut back, 5 bases at V and 1 base at J, with 10 bases in the middle. Germline CDR1 reads SGHNT; CDR2 reads YYREEE (reference sequence). This CDR3 is built from 15 residues. The TCR cDNA carried a universal primer site and UMIs from 5'RACE template switching. TCRdb reanalysed the 5' RACE reads using MiXCR and keeps one entry per CDR3 protein. This table holds approximately 90,000 distinct CDR3 sequences, roughly 6% found once. The source is a man between 18 and 35 years old who received the YFV17D yellow fever vaccine. The chain is built from TRBV5-4 and TRBJ2-6; D not certain. This material consisted of CD8+ T cells sorted from PBMCs, taken 10 days after the yellow fever booster vaccination. CDR3: CASRLKGSGANVLTF. In DNA, the CDR3 is TGTGCCAGCAGGTTGAAGGGATCTGGGGCCAACGTCCTGACTTTC.